These 30 T cell receptor beta chains were all obtained from the same sample, sequenced in a study of cytomegalovirus exposure and HLA in healthy donors. Sequenced by immunoSEQ multiplex PCR; TCRdb stores in-frame clones only, minus some. The sample contains some 240,000 clones, roughly 85% of which appear only once. Sequencing input: PBMCs. The source of these receptors is a woman aged 18-35 years in good health and CMV-seronegative.

The chain joins TRBV27 to TRBJ2-7; the D is unclear. V lost 1 base, J lost 3 bases, and 10 bases lay in between. The CDR3 contains 14 residues. The germline gives CDR1 MNHEY, CDR2 SMNVEV (reference sequence). CDR3 sequence (DNA): TGTGCCAGCAGTTTATATTTAGGCAGCTACGAGCAGTACTTC. It yields the protein CASSLYLGSYEQYF.

The V and J genes are TRBV7-3 and TRBJ1-1, with D perhaps matching TRBD1 (5 bases). CDR3 length equals 12 residues. The ends were cut back, 5 bases at V and 4 bases at J, with 8 bases in the middle. Looked up from germline, CDR1 is SGHTA and CDR2 is FQGTGA. CDR3 residues: CASSPGGTEAFF. The CDR3 nucleotides read TGTGCCAGCAGCCCCGGGGGCACTGAAGCTTTCTTT. Drawing the rest from reference TRBV7-3 and TRBJ1-1, the complete variable domain is GAGVSQTPSNKVTEKGKYVELRCDPISGHTALYWYRQSLGQGPEFLIYFQGTGAADDSGLPNDRFFAVRPEGSVSTLKIQRTERGDSAVYLCASSPGGTEAFFGQGTRLTVV.

The chain recombines TRBV6-1 with TRBJ2-1; perhaps TRBD2 as D (6 bases). The CDR3 runs 16 residues. V lost 4 bases, J lost 4 bases, and 17 bases lay in between. Germline CDR1 is MNHNS and CDR2 is SASEGT. CDR3 protein: CASSAIPAGLYNEQFF. Here the CDR3 DNA reads TGTGCCAGCAGTGCGATCCCAGCGGGTCTTTACAATGAGCAGTTCTTC.

This chain joins TRBV30 and TRBJ1-5, with D tentatively TRBD1 (6 bases). Germline lookup yields CDR1 GTSNPN and CDR2 SVGIG (reference sequence). This CDR3 is built from 15 residues. The V and J ends lost 2 bases and 1 base respectively, with 12 bases between them. This chain's CDR3 is CAWSLAGTSNQPQHF. In DNA, the CDR3 is TGTGCCTGGAGTCTGGCAGGGACAAGCAATCAGCCCCAGCATTTT.

The chain joins TRBV6-1 to TRBJ1-1; D is unresolved. The CDR3 runs 9 residues. Per germline, CDR1 MNHNS and CDR2 SASEGT. The CDR3 bases are TGTGCTTCGGACGCTGAAGCTTTCTTT. Its protein product is CASDAEAFF.

The rearrangement joins TRBV18 to TRBJ1-2; 7 nucleotides agree with TRBD1. The CDR3 runs to 13 residues. Germline V lookup: CDR1 KGHSH, CDR2 LQKENI. Trimming cost V 5 bases and J 6 bases; bases outside gene matches: 6. The CDR3 region has the DNA TGTGCCAGCTCATTGACAGGGCTCGATGGCTACACCTTC. Translated: CASSLTGLDGYTF.

This chain links TRBV11-1 with TRBJ1-1; maybe TRBD1 (6 bases). The CDR3 has 11 amino acids. Germline CDR1 reads SGHAT; CDR2 reads FQDESV (reference sequence). Trimming removed 5 bases at V and 9 bases at J, with 10 bases between. CDR3 coding DNA: TGTGCCAGCAGCCCTAGGGACAAAGCTTTCTTT. Its protein is CASSPRDKAFF.

The chain recombines TRBV27 with TRBJ2-5, with 9 nucleotides matching TRBD2. The CDR3 has 14 amino acids. V lost 4 bases, J lost 5 bases, and 5 bases stayed unmatched. Germline CDR1 is MNHEY and CDR2 is SMNVEV (reference sequence). CDR3 region: CASSSLAGMETQYF. The CDR3 region has the DNA TGTGCCAGCAGTTCCCTAGCGGGAATGGAGACCCAGTACTTC.

V gene TRBV2 combines with J gene TRBJ2-5; 14 bases are shared with TRBD2. The CDR3 loop spans 15 amino acids. The germline gives CDR1 SNHLY, CDR2 FYNNEI. V dropped 7 bases and J dropped 5; count of bases not matched to a gene: 6. As DNA, the CDR3 is TGTGCCAGCAACGGACTAGCGGGGGGTTTGGAGACCCAGTACTTC. This sequence encodes CASNGLAGGLETQYF.

The rearrangement joins TRBV6-1 to TRBJ2-2, with D perhaps matching TRBD1 (5 bases). Germline CDR1 and CDR2: MNHNS and SASEGT. With 5 bases removed from V and 8 bases from J, the gap between germline ends came to 12 bases. This CDR3 contains 13 residues. The CDR3 sequence is CASSWQGLGELFF. CDR3 bases: TGTGCCAGCAGTTGGCAGGGTTTGGGGGAGCTGTTTTTT.

J is TRBJ2-7 and V is TRBV11-2; D may be TRBD1 (5 bases). The CDR3 consists of 16 residues. The germline V gene has CDR1 SGHAT and CDR2 FQNNGV. V was clipped by 7 bases and J by 0 bases, with 19 bases between them. CDR3 sequence reads: CASTSRAGSLSYEQYF. The CDR3, as DNA: TGTGCCAGCACCTCCCGTGCAGGGTCTCTCTCCTACGAGCAGTACTTC.

The gene calls are TRBV2 and TRBJ2-3; 8 bases line up with TRBD1. The CDR3 sequence is 15 residues long. Trimming cost V 4 bases and J 3 bases; bases outside gene matches: 6. Germline V gene lookup returns CDR1 SNHLY and CDR2 FYNNEI. As DNA, the CDR3 is TGTGCCAGCAGTGTCAGGGGGCCTGGGACAGATACGCAGTATTTT. Its translation: CASSVRGPGTDTQYF.

This clone was counted between two and nine times. V is TRBV28 and J is TRBJ2-1, with TRBD2 matching over 10 bases. Germline-derived CDR1 and CDR2 are MDHEN and SYDVKM. CDR3 length equals 19 residues. The V and J ends lost 1 base and 4 bases, in that order; junction bases with no gene match: 13. CDR3 coding DNA: TGTGCCAGCAGTTTATATCCTAGCGGGAGAGGCCTAGGGTACAATGAGCAGTTCTTC. Its translation: CASSLYPSGRGLGYNEQFF.

The chain uses TRBV29-1 and TRBJ2-5, with D unclear. Germline V gene sequence: CDR1 SQVTM, CDR2 ANQGSEA. This CDR3 contains 10 residues. The germline V and J ends were trimmed by 3 bases and 5 bases, with 4 bases remaining between them. This CDR3 is CSVDLETQYF. CDR3 DNA: TGCAGCGTTGACCTGGAGACCCAGTACTTC.

The chain recombines TRBV5-1 with TRBJ2-4, with TRBD1 matching 8 bases. This CDR3 comprises 18 residues. Looked up from germline, CDR1 is SGHRS and CDR2 is YFSETQ. Germline trimming cut 5 bases from V and 1 base from J; bases unmatched to any gene: 14. The CDR3 DNA reads as TGCGCCAGCAGTTCGTGGGGGCAGGGGGCCACGGCCAAAAACATTCAGTACTTC. Translation: CASSSWGQGATAKNIQYF. The variable domain in full, completed from reference TRBV5-1 and TRBJ2-4, reads KAGVTQTPRYLIKTRGQQVTLSCSPISGHRSVSWYQQTPGQGLQFLFEYFSETQRNKGNFPGRFSGRQFSNSRSEMNVSTLELGDSALYLCASSSWGQGATAKNIQYFGAGTRLSVL.

The chain employs TRBV2 and TRBJ1-5; D remains ambiguous. CDR1 is SNHLY and CDR2 is FYNNEI in the germline V gene. This CDR3 is built from 15 residues. The V gene lost 4 bases and the J gene lost 4 bases, with 14 bases spanning the gap. The CDR3: CASSGARGGNQPQHF. Here the CDR3 DNA reads TGTGCCAGCAGTGGGGCCCGGGGAGGTAATCAGCCCCAGCATTTT.

This chain links TRBV11-2 with TRBJ1-5, with D perhaps matching TRBD1 (5 bases). Germline lookup yields CDR1 SGHAT and CDR2 FQNNGV. The length of the CDR3 is 16 residues. The V and J ends lost 1 base and 1 base respectively, with 11 bases between them. The CDR3 DNA sequence: TGTGCCAGCAGCTTAGTACAGGCGGTGAGCAATCAGCCCCAGCATTTT. It codes for CASSLVQAVSNQPQHF.

V and J are TRBV5-1 and TRBJ2-7; D possibly corresponds to TRBD2 (7 bases). The germline gives CDR1 SGHRS, CDR2 YFSETQ. CDR3 size: 13 residues. Between the trimmed V and J ends, which lost 4 bases and 6 bases, there was a span of 14 bases. CDR3 sequence: CASSPWGGGEQYF. CDR3 DNA sequence: TGCGCCAGCAGCCCCTGGGGAGGGGGCGAGCAGTACTTC.

The CDR3 region has the DNA TGTGCCAGCAGTTACTCGACCAGGGGGCTGACTGAAGCTTTCTTT. Protein: CASSYSTRGLTEAFF. V is TRBV6-5 and J is TRBJ1-1; the match to TRBD1 covers 8 bases. The CDR3 extends over 15 amino acids. The J segment lost 5 bases and the V segment lost 0 bases, leaving 5 bases of the junction unmatched. Germline loops: CDR1 MNHEY, CDR2 SVGAGI.

V usage is TRBV6-1 and J usage is TRBJ1-5; 7 nucleotides align to TRBD1. CDR1 is MNHNS and CDR2 is SASEGT in the germline V gene. The V segment lost 6 bases and the J segment 7 bases; nucleotides outside the gene matches: 9. This CDR3 is 14 amino acids long. The CDR3 DNA follows: TGTGCCAGCAGGAGAACAGGGGAACGGCAGCCCCAGCATTTT. As protein: CASRRTGERQPQHF.

This clone was picked up one time. The chain has TRBV19 and TRBJ1-4, with 7 nucleotides matching TRBD1. The trim removed 3 bases at V and 8 bases at J, leaving 9 bases unmatched. Germline V gene data show CDR1 as LNHDA and CDR2 as SQIVND (reference sequence). The CDR3 loop spans 15 amino acids. For the CDR3, the DNA is TGTGCCAGTAGTATCGGACAGGCCATCTCCGAAAAACTGTTTTTT. Its translation is CASSIGQAISEKLFF.

V usage is TRBV19 and J usage is TRBJ1-5; no reliable D call. This CDR3 comprises 15 residues. The V end lost 3 bases, the J end lost 2 bases, and 11 bases lay between the germline ends. Germline V CDR1 and CDR2: LNHDA, SQIVND (reference sequence). CDR3 sequence (DNA): TGTGCCAGTAGTATGGAAGGAGTGCGCAATCAGCCCCAGCATTTT. Translation: CASSMEGVRNQPQHF.

This clone was seen only a few times. The CDR3 DNA reads as TGCGCCAGCAGCTGGGACAGCTTGAACACTGAAGCTTTCTTT. It yields the protein CASSWDSLNTEAFF. The V gene is TRBV5-1, the J gene TRBJ1-1; 7 nucleotides align to TRBD1. The CDR3 is 14 amino acids. V was clipped by 3 bases and J by 0 bases; unmatched bases: 2. CDR1 is SGHRS and CDR2 is YFSETQ in the germline V gene.

J is TRBJ2-3 and V is TRBV28, with 12 bases identical to TRBD2. J was trimmed by 0 bases and V by 5 bases; bases with no gene match: 6. The germline gives CDR1 MDHEN, CDR2 SYDVKM. The CDR3 consists of 17 residues. CDR3 sequence reads: CASSLRTSGISTDTQYF. CDR3 coding DNA: TGTGCCAGCAGTCTCCGGACTAGCGGGATAAGCACAGATACGCAGTATTTT.

The chain uses TRBV7-9 and TRBJ1-1, with D possibly matching TRBD1 (5 bases). Germline CDR1 reads SEHNR; CDR2 reads FQNEAQ (reference sequence). Trimming removed 8 bases from V and 2 bases from J, with 15 bases in between. The CDR3 is 14 amino acids. The CDR3 loop is CASGSGRANTEAFF. The CDR3 region has the DNA TGTGCCAGCGGCTCGGGCAGGGCTAACACTGAAGCTTTCTTT.

The gene calls are TRBV13 and TRBJ1-1; D is uncertain. Germline values: CDR1 PRHDT, CDR2 FYEKMQ (reference sequence). V was shortened by 5 bases and J by 4 bases, with 11 bases between the two germline ends. The CDR3 covers 13 residues. The CDR3 bases are TGTGCCAGCAGCGGAGGTGGGAGCACTGAAGCTTTCTTT. It codes for CASSGGGSTEAFF. The whole variable domain, remainder taken from reference TRBV13 and TRBJ1-1, is AAGVIQSPRHLIKEKRETATLKCYPIPRHDTVYWYQQGPGQDPQFLISFYEKMQSDKGSIPDRFSAQQFSDYHSELNMSSLELGDSALYFCASSGGGSTEAFFGQGTRLTVV.

The V and J genes are TRBV2 and TRBJ2-1; D might be TRBD1 (5 bases). Between the trimmed V and J ends, which lost 7 bases and 2 bases, there was a span of 24 bases. The CDR3 runs 18 residues. Germline V gives CDR1 SNHLY, CDR2 FYNNEI. The CDR3 sequence is CASTGRIWARQTYNEQFF. In DNA form, the CDR3 reads TGTGCCAGCACCGGTCGAATATGGGCACGACAGACCTACAATGAGCAGTTCTTC.

The gene calls are TRBV5-1 and TRBJ1-1; D gene ambiguous. V was shortened by 0 bases and J by 0 bases, with 12 bases between the two germline ends. Looked up from germline, CDR1 is SGHRS and CDR2 is YFSETQ. The CDR3 runs 16 residues. CDR3 sequence reads: CASSLEARLLNTEAFF. The CDR3 region has the DNA TGCGCCAGCAGCTTGGAGGCCCGGCTGTTGAACACTGAAGCTTTCTTT.

J is TRBJ2-7 and V is TRBV7-8, with D hard to call. Germline CDR1 and CDR2: SGHVS and FQNEAQ. Between the trimmed V and J ends, which lost 1 base and 6 bases, there was a span of 28 bases. The CDR3 has 19 amino acids. CDR3 nucleotides: TGTGCCAGCAGCTTAGGGCGGCAGTATCTAGGGAACGGGCCGAGCGAGCAGTACTTC. Residues: CASSLGRQYLGNGPSEQYF.

The V and J genes are TRBV7-3 and TRBJ1-2; 8 positions match TRBD1. Germline CDR1 SGHTA, CDR2 FQGTGA. The ends lost 4 bases at V and 10 bases at J; junction bases unmatched: 8. The CDR3 runs 13 residues. The CDR3 reads CASSSTGAGDYTF. The CDR3 coding sequence is TGTGCCAGCAGCTCGACAGGGGCTGGAGACTACACCTTC.